The following is a TCR beta chain sequence with its context. The sample originates from a study of blood T cell repertoires in COVID-19. Study summary: Italy, Spain and the United States were the sources of the convalescent and acute COVID-19 samples. In each case, the material was cDNA or gDNA derived from T cells, B-cell-depleted T cells, or PBMCs.

In the authors' methods: Quantification of nucleated cells was approximated via reference gene primer amplification. Clones were read by immunoSEQ multiplex PCR, and TCRdb kept only the in-frame ones, dropping some. V, J and clone size reflect that table, while D and trimming were determined from the DNA. The table shows about 44,000 clones, with about 86% occurring only once. V lost 2 bases and J lost 7, with 15 bases in between. Per the germline V gene, CDR1 is SGDLS and CDR2 is YYNGEE. The length of the CDR3 is 15 residues. The clonotype originates from a human donor in a cohort sampled during active COVID-19. Material for sequencing was peripheral blood. The gene calls are TRBV9 and TRBJ1-4; D gene ambiguous. The CDR3 coding sequence is TGTGCCAGCAGCGTGTATGGGTCGGGTCTTGAAAAACTGTTTTTT. Its protein is CASSVYGSGLEKLFF.